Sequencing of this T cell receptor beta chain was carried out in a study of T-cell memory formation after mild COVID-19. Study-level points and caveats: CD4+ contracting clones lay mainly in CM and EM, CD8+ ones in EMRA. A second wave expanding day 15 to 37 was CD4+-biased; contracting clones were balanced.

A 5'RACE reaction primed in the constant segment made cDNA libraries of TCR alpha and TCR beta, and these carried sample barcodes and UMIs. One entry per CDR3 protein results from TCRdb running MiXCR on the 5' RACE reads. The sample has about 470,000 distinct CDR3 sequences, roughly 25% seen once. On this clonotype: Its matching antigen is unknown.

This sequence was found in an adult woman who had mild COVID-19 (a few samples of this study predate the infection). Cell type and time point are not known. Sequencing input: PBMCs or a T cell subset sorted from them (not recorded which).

The CDR3 here is CATSRRFASKNIQYF. CDR3 nucleotide sequence: TGTGCCACCAGCAGACGATTCGCCTCCAAAAACATTCAGTACTTC. The chain combines TRBV15 with TRBJ2-4, with unresolved D. The CDR3 is 15 residues long. Germline CDR1 LNHNV, CDR2 YYDKDF (reference sequence). Trimming removed 2 bases at V and 2 bases at J, with 10 bases between. Full variable domain (remainder filled in from reference TRBV15 and TRBJ2-4): DAMVIQNPRYQVTQFGKPVTLSCSQTLNHNVMYWYQQKSSQAPKLLFHYYDKDFNNEADTPDNFQSRRPNTSFCFLDIRSPGLGDTAMYLCATSRRFASKNIQYFGAGTRLSVL.